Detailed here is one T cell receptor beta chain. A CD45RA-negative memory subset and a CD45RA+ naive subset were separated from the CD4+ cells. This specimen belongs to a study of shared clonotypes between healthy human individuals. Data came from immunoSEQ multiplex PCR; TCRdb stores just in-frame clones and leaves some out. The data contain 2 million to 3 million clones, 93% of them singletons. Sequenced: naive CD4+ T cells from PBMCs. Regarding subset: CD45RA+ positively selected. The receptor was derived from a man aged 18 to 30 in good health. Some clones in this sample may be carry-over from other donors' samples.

CDR3 sequence: CASSQDPAGRLYEQYF. CDR3 DNA sequence: TGCGCCAGCAGCCAAGATCCGGCGGGAAGGCTGTACGAGCAGTACTTC. J is TRBJ2-7 and V is TRBV4-3; TRBD2 is a possible D gene (6 bases). V gave up 0 bases and J gave up 4 bases, with 16 bases separating them. CDR1 is LGHNA, CDR2 YSLEER, per germline. This CDR3 region has 16 residues.